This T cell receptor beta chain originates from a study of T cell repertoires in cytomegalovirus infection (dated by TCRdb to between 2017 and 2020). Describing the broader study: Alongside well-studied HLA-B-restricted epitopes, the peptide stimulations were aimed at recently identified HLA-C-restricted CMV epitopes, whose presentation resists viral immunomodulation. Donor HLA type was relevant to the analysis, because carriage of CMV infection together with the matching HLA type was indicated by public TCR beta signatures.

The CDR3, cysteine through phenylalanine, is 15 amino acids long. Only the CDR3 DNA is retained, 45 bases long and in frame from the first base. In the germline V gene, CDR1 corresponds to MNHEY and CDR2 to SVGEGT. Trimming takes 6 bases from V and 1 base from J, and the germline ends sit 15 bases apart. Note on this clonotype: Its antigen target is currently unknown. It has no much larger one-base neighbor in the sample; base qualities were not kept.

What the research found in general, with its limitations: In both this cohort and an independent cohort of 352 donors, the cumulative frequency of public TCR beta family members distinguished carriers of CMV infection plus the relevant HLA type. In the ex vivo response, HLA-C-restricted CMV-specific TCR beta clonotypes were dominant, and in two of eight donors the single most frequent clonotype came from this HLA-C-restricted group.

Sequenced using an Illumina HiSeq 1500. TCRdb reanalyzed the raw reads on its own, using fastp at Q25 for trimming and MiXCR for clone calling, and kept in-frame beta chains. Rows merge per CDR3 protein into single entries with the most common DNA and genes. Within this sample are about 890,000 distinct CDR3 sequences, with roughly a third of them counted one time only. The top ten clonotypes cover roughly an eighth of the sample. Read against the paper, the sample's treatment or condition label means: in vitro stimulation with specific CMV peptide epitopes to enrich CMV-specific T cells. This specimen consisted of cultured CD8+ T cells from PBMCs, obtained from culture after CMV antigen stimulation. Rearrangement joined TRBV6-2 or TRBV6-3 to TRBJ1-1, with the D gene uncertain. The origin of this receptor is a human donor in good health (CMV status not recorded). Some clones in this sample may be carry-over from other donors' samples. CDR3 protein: CASRDDIDPNTEAFF. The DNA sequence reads TGTGCCAGCAGGGATGACATTGATCCGAACACTGAAGCTTTCTTT.